The rows below give T cell receptor beta chains drawn from one sample of a study of cytomegalovirus exposure and HLA in healthy donors. The assay was immunoSEQ multiplex PCR, and TCRdb's table has in-frame clones only and misses some. The sample has 52,000 or so clones; approximately 80% are singletons. Sample: PBMCs. These TCRs come from a female donor in good health and CMV-seronegative. CDR3s include the opening cysteine and the closing phenylalanine or tryptophan. Fields, in order: V gene, J gene, clone size, D gene, CDR3 DNA, CDR3 protein. A D gene is named only where the DNA matches it firmly. Clone size, where shown, is once, few, many, or a class for clones that have expanded.

v_gene: TRBV10-2; j_gene: TRBJ1-4; abundance: NA; d_gene: TRBD1; CDR3nt: TGCGCCAGCAGTGAGCCCCGGGACAGGCGGTACTATAATGAAAAACTGTTTTTT; CDR3aa: CASSEPRDRRYYNEKLFF
v_gene: TRBV6-5; j_gene: TRBJ1-1; abundance: NA; d_gene: NA; CDR3nt: TGTGCCAGCAGTTATCGACAGAACACTGAAGCTTTCTTT; CDR3aa: CASSYRQNTEAFF
v_gene: TRBV6-1; j_gene: TRBJ1-3; abundance: few; d_gene: NA; CDR3nt: TGTGCCAGCCGGACTCCTGGCGGAAACACCATATATTTT; CDR3aa: CASRTPGGNTIYF
v_gene: TRBV9; j_gene: TRBJ1-1; abundance: NA; d_gene: NA; CDR3nt: TGTGCCAGCGCAAAAGGGGGGGCCTACACTGAAGCTTTCTTT; CDR3aa: CASAKGGAYTEAFF
v_gene: TRBV5-1; j_gene: TRBJ1-5; abundance: NA; d_gene: TRBD1; CDR3nt: TGCGCCAGCAGCTTGGGGGACAGGGGAGGCAATCAGCCCCAGCATTTT; CDR3aa: CASSLGDRGGNQPQHF
v_gene: TRBV5-1; j_gene: TRBJ1-5; abundance: NA; d_gene: NA; CDR3nt: TGCGCCAGCAGCTGGAGGACAGTATGGGCCCATCAGCCCCAGCATTTT; CDR3aa: CASSWRTVWAHQPQHF
v_gene: TRBV5-1; j_gene: TRBJ1-1; abundance: once; d_gene: NA; CDR3nt: TGCGCCACCGGGGAGGGGGTGAACACTGAAGCTTTCTTT; CDR3aa: CATGEGVNTEAFF
v_gene: TRBV6-5; j_gene: TRBJ1-5; abundance: few; d_gene: NA; CDR3nt: TGTGCCAGCAGTTACCCAGGGAGGTATAGCAATCAGCCCCAGCATTTT; CDR3aa: CASSYPGRYSNQPQHF
v_gene: TRBV6-1; j_gene: TRBJ1-4; abundance: NA; d_gene: NA; CDR3nt: TGTGCCAGCAAAGTAGGAGTCGCAACTAATGAAAAACTGTTTTTT; CDR3aa: CASKVGVATNEKLFF
v_gene: TRBV29-1; j_gene: TRBJ2-1; abundance: NA; d_gene: NA; CDR3nt: TGCAGCGTTGACCCCAGGCGAAACAATGAGCAGTTCTTC; CDR3aa: CSVDPRRNNEQFF
v_gene: TRBV4-3; j_gene: TRBJ1-5; abundance: NA; d_gene: NA; CDR3nt: TGCGCCAGCAGCCAAGAACGGGGTAGCAATCAGCCCCAGCATTTT; CDR3aa: CASSQERGSNQPQHF
v_gene: TRBV5-1; j_gene: TRBJ1-2; abundance: NA; d_gene: TRBD1; CDR3nt: TGCGCCAGCAGCCGCCTCCGAACAGGGGGGACTAACACTAACTATGGCTACACCTTC; CDR3aa: CASSRLRTGGTNTNYGYTF
v_gene: TRBV20-1; j_gene: TRBJ1-2; abundance: few; d_gene: NA; CDR3nt: TGCAGTGCTAAGCGACAGGCTGGCTACACCTTC; CDR3aa: CSAKRQAGYTF
v_gene: TRBV13; j_gene: TRBJ1-3; abundance: NA; d_gene: NA; CDR3nt: TGTGCCAGCAGCTTCGGGAGGTCTGGAAACACCATATATTTT; CDR3aa: CASSFGRSGNTIYF
v_gene: TRBV9; j_gene: TRBJ2-3; abundance: NA; d_gene: NA; CDR3nt: TGTGCCAGCAGCGCCAACACAGATACGCAGTATTTT; CDR3aa: CASSANTDTQYF
v_gene: TRBV28; j_gene: TRBJ2-2; abundance: NA; d_gene: TRBD1; CDR3nt: TGTGCCACCATACCTGGGACAGGGGGAATCGGGGAGCTGTTTTTT; CDR3aa: CATIPGTGGIGELFF
v_gene: TRBV5-6; j_gene: TRBJ2-7; abundance: NA; d_gene: TRBD2; CDR3nt: TGTGCCAGCAGCTTGGATCGGGGGGTTAAAGGCTACGAGCAGTACTTC; CDR3aa: CASSLDRGVKGYEQYF
v_gene: TRBV5-1; j_gene: TRBJ2-2; abundance: NA; d_gene: TRBD1; CDR3nt: TGCGCCAGCAGCTGGACGACAGGGCACACCGGGGAGCTGTTTTTT; CDR3aa: CASSWTTGHTGELFF
v_gene: TRBV6-5; j_gene: TRBJ1-2; abundance: NA; d_gene: NA; CDR3nt: TGTGCCAGCAGTTACCAGACTCTTCGGGGAAGCTATGGCTACACCTTC; CDR3aa: CASSYQTLRGSYGYTF
v_gene: TRBV30; j_gene: TRBJ2-6; abundance: NA; d_gene: NA; CDR3nt: TGTGCCTGGACTGCTGGGGCCAACGTCCTGACTTTC; CDR3aa: CAWTAGANVLTF